Given below is one T cell receptor (beta chain) in context. The antigen is undetermined. TCRdb independently ran MiXCR on the reads; one entry per CDR3 protein. This sample carries some 800,000 distinct CDR3 sequences, almost 30% of them seen once, and the ten largest clones take around 13%. This entry is derived from a study of T cell repertoires in cytomegalovirus infection. Study details: Peptides in the study included HLA-C-restricted and HLA-B-restricted CMV epitopes. Public signatures in TCR beta pointed to CMV infection and matching HLA type.

V was trimmed by 6 bases and J by 4 bases, leaving 18 bases between them. The CDR3 extends over 15 amino acids. Germline CDR1 reads PRHDT; CDR2 reads FYEKMQ (reference sequence). Study conclusions and caveats: Ex vivo responses were dominated by HLA-C-restricted CMV-specific TCR beta clonotypes.

The receptor's source is a human donor in good health (CMV status not recorded). Some clones in this sample may be carry-over from other donors' samples. The chain uses TRBV13 and TRBJ1-1; tentative D call: TRBD1 (5 bases). Sample: cultured CD8+ T cells from PBMCs, taken from culture after CMV antigen stimulation. CDR3 protein: CASSSLGRGGTEAFF. As DNA, the CDR3 is TGTGCCAGCAGTTCCCTGGGGAGGGGTGGCACTGAAGCTTTCTTT.